This TCR beta chain is from a study of beta chain features in type 1 diabetes. Overall study findings and caveats: Patients with Type 1 diabetes showed moderately but significantly shorter TCRB CDR3s in all four CD4+ subsets.

About this clone itself: Antigen: not known.

Since all of the isolated RNA was reverse transcribed, expressed TCRB transcripts were what got sequenced. The data were produced by immunoSEQ multiplex PCR, yet TCRdb's version contains in-frame clones alone and is incomplete. The sample lists a few hundred thousand clones, approximately 16% occurring once. Donors underwent one heparinised blood draw, 100 to 150 mL on average. Markers CD45RO/CCR7/CD25/CD127/CD95/CD27 served to sort CD4+ naive, central memory, regulatory and stem cell-like memory cells. J was trimmed by 3 bases and V by 0 bases; bases with no gene match: 5. CDR3 size: 16 residues. The germline CDR1 and CDR2 sequences are SGDLS and YYNGEE.

The V gene is TRBV9, the J gene TRBJ2-1; TRBD1 agrees at 8 bases. Sequencing was performed on naive CD4+ T cells from blood. The TCR was taken from a man aged 25-45 years with type 1 diabetes. Here the CDR3 reads CASSVEAQGGYNEQFF. Written as DNA, the CDR3 is TGTGCCAGCAGCGTAGAGGCACAGGGGGGCTACAATGAGCAGTTCTTC. Full variable domain (missing parts from reference TRBV9 and TRBJ2-1): DSGVTQTPKHLITATGQRVTLRCSPRSGDLSVYWYQQSLDQGLQFLIQYYNGEERAKGNILERFSAQQFPDLHSELNLSSLELGDSALYFCASSVEAQGGYNEQFFGPGTRLTVL.